These 24 T cell receptor beta chains originate from one sample sequenced in a study of glioma-infiltrating T cells. Using RNA template, CDR3s of TCR alpha and beta were amplified with iRepertoire arm-PCR. MiXCR was run by TCRdb on the multiplex PCR reads, yielding one entry per CDR3 protein. The sample holds fewer than 500,000 distinct CDR3 sequences; more than 35% are singletons and the top ten take about 12%. Input material: glioma tissue, nonneoplastic brain tissue, or PBMCs (not recorded which). Source of these receptors: a human donor with low-grade glioma or glioblastoma, undergoing nonglioma brain surgery, or in good health (not recorded which).

Remarks on this clonotype: Just one base apart from a much larger clone, this may be a read error. The V and J genes are TRBV6-6 and TRBJ2-5; D unresolved. Germline values: CDR1 MNHNY, CDR2 SVGAGI (reference sequence). This CDR3 comprises 14 residues. Trimming removed 4 bases at V and 1 base at J, with 10 bases between. CDR3 loop: CASSLSHTQETQYF. The DNA for the CDR3 is TGTGCCAGCAGTTTGAGCCATACCCAAGAGACCCAGTACTTC.

CDR3 DNA sequence: TGCGCCAGCAGCCACCTAGCGGGGGGCTACGAGCAGTACTTC. This sequence encodes CASSHLAGGYEQYF. J is TRBJ2-7 and V is TRBV4-1; TRBD2 matches 11 bases. Germline assignment: CDR1 MGHRA and CDR2 YSYEKL. Germline trimming cut 3 bases from V and 3 bases from J; bases unmatched to any gene: 1. The CDR3 sequence is 14 residues long.

This clonotype showed up many times. The chain joins TRBV6-2 or TRBV6-3 to TRBJ2-1, with 7 bases that match TRBD1. Germline values: CDR1 MNHEY, CDR2 SVGEGT. This CDR3 region has 16 residues. Trimming cost V 2 bases and J 0 bases; bases outside gene matches: 4. CDR3 residues: CASSYPWDSSYNEQFF. The CDR3, as DNA: TGTGCCAGCAGTTACCCCTGGGACAGCTCCTACAATGAGCAGTTCTTC.

This clonotype occurred a few times. This chain links TRBV28 with TRBJ1-2; TRBD1 is a possible D gene (6 bases). The CDR3 extends over 13 amino acids. The V end was cut by 3 bases, the J end by 4 bases, with 9 bases between. CDR1 MDHEN and CDR2 SYDVKM come from the germline V gene. The CDR3 region has the DNA TGTGCCAGCAGTTTCGGGGGCCCCTATGGCTACACCTTC. This translates into CASSFGGPYGYTF.

This clonotype has a handful of counts. This chain joins TRBV29-1 and TRBJ1-1, with D possibly being TRBD1 (5 bases). V shed 7 bases and J shed 0 bases, with 12 bases lying between them. The germline V gene has CDR1 SQVTM and CDR2 ANQGSEA. This CDR3 is built from 13 residues. This CDR3 reads CSGRQRLNTEAFF. CDR3 sequence (DNA): TGCAGCGGTAGACAGCGATTGAACACTGAAGCTTTCTTT.

In its sample, this clonotype was seen a few times. V is TRBV2 and J is TRBJ2-3; 10 positions agree with TRBD2. This CDR3 has 16 residues. Germline V gene sequence: CDR1 SNHLY, CDR2 FYNNEI. V lost 3 bases, J lost 0 bases, and 3 bases stayed unmatched. The CDR3 DNA reads TGTGCCAGCAGTGATCCTAGCGGGGGAAGCACAGATACGCAGTATTTT. This encodes CASSDPSGGSTDTQYF.

The V call is TRBV4-1, the J call TRBJ1-2; TRBD1 aligns across 10 bases. This CDR3 is 17 amino acids long. V trimming: 4 bases; J trimming: 0 bases; junction bases outside the gene matches: 8. Per germline, CDR1 MGHRA and CDR2 YSYEKL. The CDR3 sequence is CASSPGQGDSANYGYTF. CDR3 in DNA: TGCGCCAGCAGCCCCGGACAGGGGGATTCAGCTAACTATGGCTACACCTTC.

In its sample, this clonotype was seen many times. This chain connects TRBV10-3 to TRBJ1-2; 7 positions agree with TRBD1. Germline loops: CDR1 ENHRY, CDR2 SYGVKD. The V and J ends lost 2 bases and 5 bases, in that order; junction bases with no gene match: 2. This CDR3 is 13 amino acids long. The CDR3 region has the DNA TGTGCCATCAGTGAGGGACAGGCTTATGGCTACACCTTC. Residues: CAISEGQAYGYTF.

The chain couples TRBV18 to TRBJ1-3, with D maybe TRBD1 (5 bases). Trimming left V 4 bases short and J 2 bases short, with 15 bases between. Germline-derived CDR1 and CDR2 are KGHSH and LQKENI. The CDR3 has 16 residues. CDR3 residues: CASSQRPQVAGNTIYF. Here the CDR3 DNA reads TGTGCCAGCTCACAAAGGCCACAGGTGGCTGGAAACACCATATATTTT.

This clonotype was found a few times. The chain links TRBV7-2 to TRBJ1-2, with D possibly being TRBD1 (5 bases). Per germline, CDR1 SGHTA and CDR2 FQGNSA. Deletions cut 1 base from V and 2 bases from J, with 11 bases between. This CDR3 has 15 amino acids. The CDR3 reads CASSLGVGANYGYTF. The DNA for the CDR3 is TGTGCCAGCAGCTTAGGAGTAGGGGCCAACTATGGCTACACCTTC.

The chain couples TRBV12-3 or TRBV12-4 to TRBJ2-1; D tentatively fits TRBD1 or TRBD2 (5 bases each). Trimming left V 11 bases short and J 0 bases short, with 17 bases between. The CDR3 spans 15 residues. The CDR3 DNA is TGTGCCGGCGCTCGGGGCTTAAGCTCCTACAATGAGCAGTTCTTC. Amino acid sequence: CAGARGLSSYNEQFF.

This chain uses TRBV4-3 with TRBJ2-1; D unclear. The CDR3 runs to 14 residues. Trimming removed 0 bases from V and 8 bases from J, with 11 bases in between. Germline values: CDR1 LGHNA, CDR2 YSLEER. The CDR3 loop reads CASSQDRARDEQFF. The CDR3 DNA follows: TGCGCCAGCAGCCAAGATCGAGCGCGCGATGAGCAGTTCTTC.

In this sample, this clonotype turned up many times. The genes are TRBV7-2 and TRBJ1-2, with 10 bases aligning to TRBD1. The junction had 7 bases not matched to a gene; V was cut back by 5 bases and J by 7 bases. This CDR3 comprises 14 residues. CDR1 SGHTA and CDR2 FQGNSA come from the germline V gene. The CDR3 loop reads CASSHPGQGFGYTF. The CDR3 DNA is TGTGCCAGCAGCCATCCGGGACAGGGGTTTGGCTACACCTTC.

V and J are TRBV28 and TRBJ2-1, with D possibly called TRBD1 or TRBD2 (5 bases each). Germline V CDR1 and CDR2: MDHEN, SYDVKM. The V end was cut by 1 base, the J end by 0 bases, with 16 bases between. This CDR3 has 18 residues. In DNA form, the CDR3 reads TGTGCCAGCAGTTTATTCGTCCTTCGGGGACGCTCCTACAATGAGCAGTTCTTC. Residues: CASSLFVLRGRSYNEQFF.

The CDR3 spells CASSPLAVRYVIDTQYF. CDR3 nucleotide sequence: TGTGCCAGCAGCCCCTTGGCCGTTAGGTACGTCATCGATACGCAGTATTTT. The J gene is TRBJ2-3, the V gene TRBV27, with D unresolved. The CDR3 runs to 17 residues. The V end lost 6 bases, the J end lost 6 bases, and 25 bases lay between the germline ends. The germline V gene encodes CDR1 MNHEY and CDR2 SMNVEV (reference sequence).

Of note for this clonotype: A much larger clone differs from this one at a single base, so this may be a read error. This chain uses TRBV27 with TRBJ1-1; D is unresolved. The CDR3 totals 13 residues. Per germline, CDR1 MNHEY and CDR2 SMNVEV (reference sequence). Here the CDR3 DNA reads TGTGCCAGCAGTATCTGGTTGAACACTGGAGCTTTCTTT. This translates into CASSIWLNTGAFF.

A word on this clonotype: This may be a read error: a much more frequent sequence differs by one nucleotide. The genes are TRBV20-1 and TRBJ2-7; D tentatively reads TRBD1 or TRBD2 (6 bases each). The germline V gene has CDR1 DFQATT and CDR2 SNEGSKA (reference sequence). Trimming took 0 bases from V and 5 from J, leaving 14 bases between them. The CDR3 loop spans 14 amino acids. The CDR3 sequence is CSARDRRGSDEQYF. The CDR3 DNA reads TGCAGTGCTAGAGATCGGAGGGGGTCCGACGAGCAGTACTTC.

The J gene is TRBJ2-5, the V gene TRBV3-1; the match to TRBD2 covers 8 bases. Germline V lookup: CDR1 LGHDT, CDR2 YNNKEL (reference sequence). This CDR3 region has 16 residues. J lost 2 bases, V lost 5 bases, and 10 bases had no gene match. The CDR3 reads CASSNIAGRLQETQYF. The DNA for the CDR3 is TGTGCCAGCAGCAACATAGCGGGACGCCTTCAAGAGACCCAGTACTTC.

For this clonotype: This may stem from a read error, because a much larger clone lies one nucleotide away. The rearrangement uses TRBV7-2 and TRBJ1-6; perhaps TRBD1 as D (5 bases). Looked up from germline, CDR1 is SGHTA and CDR2 is FQGNSA. Trimming left V 6 bases short and J 9 bases short, with 12 bases between. This CDR3 contains 13 residues. Written as DNA, the CDR3 is TGTGCCAGCAGTTTACAGGTGGCTTCACCCCTCCACTTT. This translates into CASSLQVASPLHF.

On this clonotype itself: This may be a read error: a much more frequent sequence differs by one nucleotide. The chain couples TRBV6-1 to TRBJ2-7; perhaps TRBD1 as D (6 bases). V lost 6 bases to trimming and J lost 6 bases, with 9 bases between them. Germline V gives CDR1 MNHNS, CDR2 SASEGT. The CDR3 totals 11 residues. CDR3 residues: CASRVGGEQYF. In nucleotides, the CDR3 is TGTGCCAGCAGGGTAGGGGGCGAGCAGTACTTC.

With regard to this clonotype: This may come from a read error, since a much larger clone is one base off. The V gene is TRBV20-1, the J gene TRBJ2-1, with 14 bases lining up with TRBD2. There are 14 residues in the CDR3. J was trimmed by 9 bases and V by 3 bases; bases with no gene match: 4. Germline values: CDR1 DFQATT, CDR2 SNEGSKA (reference sequence). Here the CDR3 DNA reads TGCAGTGCTAGGACTAGCGGGAGGGTAAGTGAGCAGTTCTTC. Its protein is CSARTSGRVSEQFF.

This clonotype was seen many times. V gene TRBV6-2 or TRBV6-3 combines with J gene TRBJ2-3, with unresolved D. Germline V gene lookup returns CDR1 MNHEY and CDR2 SVGEGT. The CDR3 contains 14 residues. V lost 0 bases and J lost 9, with 13 bases in between. The CDR3: CASSYSKPSPTQYF. The CDR3 DNA sequence: TGTGCCAGCAGTTACTCGAAGCCATCTCCGACGCAGTATTTT.

This clonotype occurred a few times. The rearrangement joins TRBV6-2 or TRBV6-3 to TRBJ2-3; 7 bases map to TRBD1. With 6 bases clipped from V and 2 bases from J, the junction kept 8 bases outside the gene matches. This CDR3 contains 15 residues. Germline V gives CDR1 MNHEY, CDR2 SVGEGT. The CDR3 region has the DNA TGTGCCAGCAGCGCAGAGGGACAGACCACAGATACGCAGTATTTT. It specifies CASSAEGQTTDTQYF.

The rearrangement links TRBV20-1 to TRBJ1-2, with D possibly matching TRBD1 (6 bases). The germline V and J ends were trimmed by 2 bases and 6 bases, with 19 bases remaining between them. CDR3 length: 15 residues. Per germline, CDR1 DFQATT and CDR2 SNEGSKA (reference sequence). CDR3 bases: TGCAGTGCTAGAAACAGGGCCGCCAGGGACCATGGCTACACCTTC. The encoded protein is CSARNRAARDHGYTF.